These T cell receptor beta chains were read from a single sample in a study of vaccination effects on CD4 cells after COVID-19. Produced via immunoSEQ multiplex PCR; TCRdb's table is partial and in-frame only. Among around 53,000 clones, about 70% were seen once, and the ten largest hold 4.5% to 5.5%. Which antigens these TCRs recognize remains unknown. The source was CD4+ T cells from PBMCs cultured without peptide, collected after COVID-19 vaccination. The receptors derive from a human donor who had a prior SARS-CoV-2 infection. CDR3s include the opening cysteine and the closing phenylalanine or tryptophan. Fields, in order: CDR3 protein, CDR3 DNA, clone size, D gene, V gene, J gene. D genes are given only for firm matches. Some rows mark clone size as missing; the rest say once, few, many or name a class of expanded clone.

CDR3: CASSQTPASGRTQYF
DNA: TGCGCCAGCAGCCAGACCCCAGCTTCCGGGCGTACGCAGTATTTT
size: -
D: -
V: TRBV4-1
J: TRBJ2-3

CDR3: CASSQDYRSYGYTF
DNA: TGCGCCAGCAGCCAAGATTACAGGAGTTATGGCTACACCTTC
size: -
D: -
V: TRBV4-3
J: TRBJ1-2

CDR3: CASSLGSGGNQPQHF
DNA: TGTGCCAGCAGTTTAGGGTCAGGAGGCAATCAGCCCCAGCATTTT
size: -
D: -
V: TRBV27
J: TRBJ1-5

CDR3: CASRRDRGSTGYTF
DNA: TGTGCCAGCAGACGAGACAGGGGAAGTACGGGCTACACCTTC
size: -
D: TRBD1
V: TRBV6-4
J: TRBJ1-2

CDR3: CASPCELGTYEQYF
DNA: TGTGCCAGCCCGTGTGAATTAGGGACCTACGAGCAGTACTTC
size: few
D: -
V: TRBV5-4
J: TRBJ2-7

CDR3: CASSFRHPRTEAYEQYF
DNA: TGTGCCAGCAGCTTTCGACACCCCCGGACAGAGGCCTACGAGCAGTACTTC
size: -
D: -
V: TRBV7-3
J: TRBJ2-7

CDR3: CASSLESSTGGYTF
DNA: TGCGCCAGCAGCTTGGAGTCATCCACGGGGGGCTACACCTTC
size: -
D: -
V: TRBV5-1
J: TRBJ1-2

CDR3: CASSFGGVSYNEQFF
DNA: TGTGCCAGCAGCTTCGGGGGGGTGTCCTACAATGAGCAGTTCTTC
size: -
D: TRBD2
V: TRBV5-4
J: TRBJ2-1

CDR3: CASSPGSSTDTQYF
DNA: TGTGCCAGCAGCCCGGGGTCTAGCACAGATACGCAGTATTTT
size: few
D: -
V: TRBV7-3
J: TRBJ2-3

CDR3: CASSVTSGSTGELFF
DNA: TGTGCCAGCAGCGTCACTAGCGGGAGTACCGGGGAGCTGTTTTTT
size: -
D: TRBD2
V: TRBV9
J: TRBJ2-2

CDR3: CASSLAGHQETQYF
DNA: TGCGCCAGCAGCTTGGCAGGTCACCAAGAGACCCAGTACTTC
size: -
D: -
V: TRBV5-1
J: TRBJ2-5

CDR3: CAISEHGSTGTEKLFF
DNA: TGTGCCATCAGTGAGCATGGGTCCACAGGTACTGAAAAACTGTTTTTT
size: -
D: -
V: TRBV10-3
J: TRBJ1-4

CDR3: CASSYSEVDTEAFF
DNA: TGTGCCAGCAGTTACTCGGAGGTCGACACTGAAGCTTTCTTT
size: -
D: -
V: TRBV6-5
J: TRBJ1-1

CDR3: CASSIDGDTEAFF
DNA: TGTGCCAGTAGTATAGACGGGGACACTGAAGCTTTCTTT
size: few
D: -
V: TRBV19
J: TRBJ1-1

CDR3: CASSRPTENTEAFF
DNA: TGTGCCAGCAGTCGACCGACAGAGAACACTGAAGCTTTCTTT
size: -
D: -
V: TRBV6-2/TRBV6-3
J: TRBJ1-1

CDR3: CASSLGPLAGTNTGELFF
DNA: TGTGCCAGCAGCTTGGGCCCGCTAGCGGGAACGAACACCGGGGAGCTGTTTTTT
size: -
D: TRBD2
V: TRBV5-5
J: TRBJ2-2

CDR3: CATSDPSAYSTDTQYF
DNA: TGTGCCACCAGTGACCCTAGCGCGTATAGCACAGATACGCAGTATTTT
size: -
D: -
V: TRBV24-1
J: TRBJ2-3

CDR3: CATSRAQRGDTQYF
DNA: TGTGCCACCAGCAGAGCCCAGAGGGGAGATACGCAGTATTTT
size: -
D: -
V: TRBV15
J: TRBJ2-3

CDR3: CATSRDPSGELFF
DNA: TGTGCCACCAGCAGAGATCCATCCGGGGAGCTGTTTTTT
size: -
D: -
V: TRBV15
J: TRBJ2-2

CDR3: CASSDLGLGHSETQYF
DNA: TGTGCCAGCAGTGATCTAGGACTAGGACATTCGGAGACCCAGTACTTC
size: -
D: TRBD2
V: TRBV2
J: TRBJ2-5

CDR3: CASSLSQGHEQYF
DNA: TGCGCCAGCAGCTTATCTCAGGGACACGAGCAGTACTTC
size: -
D: -
V: TRBV5-1
J: TRBJ2-7

CDR3: CAWSGGPVEKLFF
DNA: TGTGCCTGGAGTGGAGGGCCAGTAGAAAAACTGTTTTTT
size: -
D: -
V: TRBV30
J: TRBJ1-4

CDR3: CASSRGGTNEKLFF
DNA: TGCGCCAGCAGCCGCGGTGGAACTAATGAAAAACTGTTTTTT
size: few
D: -
V: TRBV4-1
J: TRBJ1-4

CDR3: CASSPTMGELGEQFF
DNA: TGTGCCAGCTCACCAACGATGGGGGAATTGGGTGAGCAGTTCTTC
size: -
D: -
V: TRBV18
J: TRBJ2-1

CDR3: CASSLGQGDSYNEQFF
DNA: TGTGCCAGCAGCTTAGGCCAGGGGGATTCTTACAATGAGCAGTTCTTC
size: -
D: TRBD1
V: TRBV7-2
J: TRBJ2-1

CDR3: CASSQDSPLREGRVNSYNEQFF
DNA: TGTGCCAGCAGCCAAGATTCTCCCTTGCGGGAGGGTAGGGTTAACTCCTACAATGAGCAGTTCTTC
size: -
D: TRBD2
V: TRBV3-1/TRBV3-2
J: TRBJ2-1

CDR3: CASSQGTGPWEQYF
DNA: TGTGCCAGCAGCCAAGGCACAGGTCCCTGGGAGCAGTACTTC
size: few
D: -
V: TRBV3-1/TRBV3-2
J: TRBJ2-7

CDR3: CASSSPSDEQFF
DNA: TGCGCCAGCAGCTCGCCCTCTGATGAGCAGTTCTTC
size: -
D: -
V: TRBV5-1
J: TRBJ2-1

CDR3: CASSWSGARNSPLHF
DNA: TGTGCCAGCAGCTGGTCGGGCGCGAGGAATTCACCCCTCCACTTT
size: few
D: -
V: TRBV7-9
J: TRBJ1-6

CDR3: CASSGTSGGSSYNEQFF
DNA: TGTGCCAGCAGCGGGACTAGCGGGGGGAGCTCCTACAATGAGCAGTTCTTC
size: -
D: TRBD2
V: TRBV7-2
J: TRBJ2-1

CDR3: CASSVAGTSSYEQYF
DNA: TGTGCCAGCAGCGTAGCTGGCACTAGTTCTTACGAGCAGTACTTC
size: -
D: -
V: TRBV9
J: TRBJ2-7

CDR3: CASSMGVNTGELFF
DNA: TGTGCCAGTAGTATGGGGGTCAACACCGGGGAGCTGTTTTTT
size: once
D: -
V: TRBV19
J: TRBJ2-2

CDR3: CASSLSWGRELPFSGANVLTF
DNA: TGTGCCAGCAGTTTATCGTGGGGGAGGGAACTCCCTTTCTCTGGGGCCAACGTCCTGACTTTC
size: -
D: TRBD2
V: TRBV28
J: TRBJ2-6

CDR3: CASSQMTRGRGDGYTF
DNA: TGCGCCAGCAGCCAGATGACAAGGGGCCGTGGAGATGGCTACACCTTC
size: -
D: -
V: TRBV4-3
J: TRBJ1-2

CDR3: CASSPSGVLAPAYEQYF
DNA: TGTGCCAGCAGCCCCAGCGGGGTTCTAGCTCCAGCCTACGAGCAGTACTTC
size: -
D: TRBD2
V: TRBV11-3
J: TRBJ2-7

CDR3: CASSPSVGQLNTEAFF
DNA: TGTGCCAGCAGCCCATCTGTGGGACAGCTAAACACTGAAGCTTTCTTT
size: -
D: TRBD1
V: TRBV7-6
J: TRBJ1-1

CDR3: CASSLDRGSTDTQYF
DNA: TGTGCCAGCAGTTTAGACAGGGGTAGCACAGATACGCAGTATTTT
size: -
D: TRBD1
V: TRBV6-6
J: TRBJ2-3

CDR3: CASRTDRASGEQYF
DNA: TGCGCCAGCAGAACGGACAGGGCCTCAGGGGAGCAGTACTTC
size: -
D: TRBD1
V: TRBV10-2
J: TRBJ2-7

CDR3: CVSSLGLYGYTF
DNA: TGTGTCAGCAGCTTAGGGCTTTATGGCTACACCTTC
size: -
D: -
V: TRBV7-2
J: TRBJ1-2

CDR3: CASSRQGGINEQFF
DNA: TGTGCCAGCAGCCGACAGGGTGGTATCAATGAGCAGTTCTTC
size: -
D: TRBD1
V: TRBV3-1/TRBV3-2
J: TRBJ2-1

CDR3: CASSRGGGRTGELFF
DNA: TGTGCCAGCAGTCGCGGGGGGGGTCGTACCGGGGAGCTGTTTTTT
size: -
D: TRBD2
V: TRBV6-5
J: TRBJ2-2

CDR3: CASSPNFGVKETQYF
DNA: TGTGCCAGCAGTCCTAACTTCGGGGTGAAGGAGACCCAGTACTTC
size: once
D: -
V: TRBV14
J: TRBJ2-5

CDR3: CASSIDRGMRVALHF
DNA: TGTGCCAGTAGTATAGATCGGGGCATGCGGGTCGCCCTCCACTTT
size: -
D: -
V: TRBV19
J: TRBJ1-6

CDR3: CASSPRFGELFF
DNA: TGTGCCAGCAGCCCCCGTTTCGGGGAGCTGTTTTTT
size: -
D: -
V: TRBV7-2
J: TRBJ2-2

CDR3: CASSVYPGARTGELFF
DNA: TGTGCCAGCAGCGTATACCCGGGAGCCAGAACCGGGGAGCTGTTTTTT
size: few
D: -
V: TRBV9
J: TRBJ2-2

CDR3: CASRDDSWDNEKLFF
DNA: TGTGCCAGCAGAGATGACAGCTGGGATAATGAAAAACTGTTTTTT
size: -
D: -
V: TRBV27
J: TRBJ1-4

CDR3: CASSPESGLNEQFF
DNA: TGTGCCAGCTCCCCGGAGTCGGGTCTCAATGAGCAGTTCTTC
size: -
D: -
V: TRBV18
J: TRBJ2-1

CDR3: CASSLVGTKDTQYF
DNA: TGCGCCAGCAGCTTGGTCGGGACTAAAGATACGCAGTATTTT
size: -
D: TRBD2
V: TRBV5-1
J: TRBJ2-3

CDR3: CASSYSHGNTGELFF
DNA: TGTGCCAGCAGTTACTCGCACGGTAACACCGGGGAGCTGTTTTTT
size: -
D: -
V: TRBV6-5
J: TRBJ2-2